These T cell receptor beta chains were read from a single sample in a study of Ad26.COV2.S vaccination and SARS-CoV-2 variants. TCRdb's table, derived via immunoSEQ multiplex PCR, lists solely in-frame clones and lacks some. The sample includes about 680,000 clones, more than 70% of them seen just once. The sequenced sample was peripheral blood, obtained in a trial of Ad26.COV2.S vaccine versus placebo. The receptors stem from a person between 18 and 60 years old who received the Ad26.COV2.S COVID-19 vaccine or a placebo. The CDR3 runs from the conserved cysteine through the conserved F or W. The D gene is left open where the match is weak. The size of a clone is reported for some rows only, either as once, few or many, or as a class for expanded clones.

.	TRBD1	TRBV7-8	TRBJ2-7	CASSLGGGIEQYF	TGTGCCAGCAGCTTAGGAGGGGGCATCGAGCAGTACTTC
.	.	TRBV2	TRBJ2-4	CASSELPLAKNIQYF	TGTGCCAGCAGTGAACTCCCCTTAGCCAAAAACATTCAGTACTTC
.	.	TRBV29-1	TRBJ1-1	CSVAPAGMNTEAFF	TGCAGCGTTGCGCCTGCCGGCATGAACACTGAAGCTTTCTTT
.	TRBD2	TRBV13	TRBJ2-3	CASSLFSSGSTDTQYF	TGTGCCAGCAGCTTATTTTCTAGCGGGAGCACAGATACGCAGTATTTT
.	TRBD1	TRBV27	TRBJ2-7	CASSSDRGLNEQYF	TGTGCCAGCAGTTCCGACAGGGGGCTCAACGAGCAGTACTTC
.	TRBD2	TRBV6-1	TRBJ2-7	CASSENPGLAEQYF	TGTGCCAGCAGTGAAAACCCCGGACTAGCGGAACAGTACTTC
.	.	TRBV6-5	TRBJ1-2	CASSYAKGDGYTF	TGTGCCAGCAGTTACGCGAAGGGGGATGGCTACACCTTC
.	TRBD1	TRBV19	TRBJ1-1	CASSQGEYTEAFF	TGTGCCAGTAGCCAGGGGGAGTACACTGAAGCTTTCTTT
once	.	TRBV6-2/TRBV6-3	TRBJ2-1	CASSYLTGYSYNEQFF	TGTGCCAGCAGTTACCTGACGGGGTACTCCTACAATGAGCAGTTCTTC
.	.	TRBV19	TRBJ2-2	CASSIALTGELFF	TGTGCCAGTAGTATAGCCCTCACCGGGGAGCTGTTTTTT
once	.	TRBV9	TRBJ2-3	CASSVDRPGRDTQYF	TGTGCCAGCAGCGTAGATAGGCCAGGTCGGGATACGCAGTATTTT
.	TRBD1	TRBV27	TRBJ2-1	CASSPGTVSSYNEQFF	TGTGCCAGCAGTCCCGGGACAGTGAGCTCCTACAATGAGCAGTTCTTC
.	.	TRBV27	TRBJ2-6	CASSSVGANVLTF	TGTGCCAGCAGTTCAGTCGGGGCCAACGTCCTGACTTTC
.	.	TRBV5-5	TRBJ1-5	CASSPVRGGDWSNQPQHF	TGTGCCAGCAGCCCCGTGCGGGGGGGGGATTGGAGCAATCAGCCCCAGCATTTT
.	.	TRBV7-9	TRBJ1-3	CASSLAGRYLSGNTIYF	TGTGCCAGCAGCTTAGCAGGGCGTTACCTCTCTGGAAACACCATATATTTT
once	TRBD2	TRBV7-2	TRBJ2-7	CASSGTSGSYEQYF	TGTGCCAGCAGCGGGACTAGCGGTTCCTACGAGCAGTACTTC
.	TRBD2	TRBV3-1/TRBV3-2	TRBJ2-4	CASVIAGLKGNIQYF	TGTGCCAGCGTCATAGCGGGCTTGAAAGGGAACATTCAGTACTTC
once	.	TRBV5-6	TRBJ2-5	CASSSRTEYQETQYF	TGTGCCAGCAGCTCCCGGACGGAGTACCAAGAGACCCAGTACTTC
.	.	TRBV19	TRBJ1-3	CASSPPPGNTIYF	TGTGCCAGTAGTCCCCCGCCCGGAAACACCATATATTTT
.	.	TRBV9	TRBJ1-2	CASSPSQAGYGYTF	TGTGCCAGCAGCCCGTCCCAGGCCGGGTATGGCTACACCTTC
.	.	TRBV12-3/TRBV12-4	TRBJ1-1	CASSSMGGTAFF	TGTGCCAGCAGTAGCATGGGAGGAACGGCTTTCTTT
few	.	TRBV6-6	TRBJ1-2	CASRSQGYGYTF	TGTGCCAGCAGATCACAGGGTTATGGCTACACCTTC
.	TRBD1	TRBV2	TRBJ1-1	CASSSGGRTEAFF	TGTGCCAGCAGTTCAGGGGGGAGGACTGAAGCTTTCTTT
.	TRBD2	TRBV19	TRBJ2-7	CASSPQRGPYEQYF	TGTGCCAGTAGTCCCCAGCGGGGGCCCTACGAGCAGTACTTC
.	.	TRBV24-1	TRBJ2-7	CATSDRLSRGEITYEQYF	TGTGCCACCAGTGACCGCCTGTCCAGGGGAGAAATTACCTACGAGCAGTACTTC
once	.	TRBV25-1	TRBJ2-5	CASRGTDVPETQYF	TGTGCCAGCAGGGGTACGGACGTTCCAGAGACCCAGTACTTC
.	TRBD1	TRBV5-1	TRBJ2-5	CASSTGTGGQETQYF	TGCGCCAGCAGCACCGGGACAGGGGGCCAAGAGACCCAGTACTTC
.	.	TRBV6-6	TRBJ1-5	CATAGVGGNQPQHF	TGTGCCACCGCGGGAGTTGGGGGTAATCAGCCCCAGCATTTT
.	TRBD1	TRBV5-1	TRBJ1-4	CASSFWGQRNEKLFF	TGCGCCAGCAGCTTTTGGGGACAGAGAAATGAAAAACTGTTTTTT